The TCR beta chain described here comes from a study of T cell responses to AZD1222 COVID-19 vaccine. Using immunoSEQ multiplex PCR, the repertoire was profiled, and TCRdb retains in-frame clones only, with some absent. The table lists around 120,000 clones, around 85% of them singletons. The sequence derives from an adult in good health. The sample was peripheral blood, taken on day 0 of MenACWY control vaccination.

In nucleotides, the CDR3 is TGTGCCAGCTCGCCGGGACAGGGCTTGTTTAGAGACTATGGCTACACCTTC. Translating it yields CASSPGQGLFRDYGYTF. V gene TRBV27 combines with J gene TRBJ1-2; 9 bases line up with TRBD1. Looked up from germline, CDR1 is MNHEY and CDR2 is SMNVEV (reference sequence). CDR3 length: 17 residues. J lost 3 bases, V lost 8 bases, and 16 bases had no gene match.